This T cell receptor (beta chain) was documented in a study of blood T cells in healthy people across ages. A sample-barcoded 5' primer and a J-beta primer mix were used in a second PCR of roughly 6 to 11 cycles. A single record per CDR3 protein comes from TCRdb applying MiXCR to the 5' RACE reads. The repertoire holds 550,000 to 700,000 distinct CDR3 sequences, with 25% to 30% as singletons. Looked up from germline, CDR1 is ENHRY and CDR2 is SYGVKD. This CDR3 has 14 amino acids. V lost 3 bases to trimming and J lost 7 bases, with 15 bases between them. Sample: blood. The sequence derives from a woman aged 70 to 79 in good health. V gene TRBV10-3 combines with J gene TRBJ1-2, with TRBD1 as a possible D gene (5 bases). The CDR3 loop is CAISEVRESGGYTF. Here the CDR3 DNA reads TGTGCCATCAGTGAAGTCAGGGAAAGCGGTGGCTACACCTTC.